These T cell receptor beta chains were read from a single sample in a study of identical twins. From the 5' RACE reads, TCRdb called clonotypes with MiXCR, one entry per CDR3 protein. There are hundreds of thousands of distinct CDR3 sequences in the sample; 20% to 25% occur only once, and 2.9% lies in the top ten. Separately, the same data were catalogued under a study of T cells expressing NK-cell markers.

Sequencing was carried out using CD4+ T cells sorted from blood. These receptors were taken from a woman aged 18-29 years in good health. CDR3s include the opening cysteine and the closing phenylalanine or tryptophan. The D gene is left open where the match is weak. The listing skips clone size in some rows; elsewhere it reads once, few, many or a size class.

j_call,v_call,d_call,clone_size,cdr3_nt,cdr3_aa
TRBJ1-2,TRBV5-1,TRBD1,few,TGCGCCAGCAGCCGGGACAGGGCGGGTGCGGACTACACCTTC,CASSRDRAGADYTF
TRBJ2-7,TRBV15,TRBD1,few,TGTGCCACCAGCAGAGACGACAGGGTTGGGGAGCAGTACTTC,CATSRDDRVGEQYF
TRBJ2-7,TRBV3-1,TRBD2,NA,TGTGCCAGCAGCCAAGTAAGGGGCGTATTAGCGGGGGGCGAGCAGTACTTC,CASSQVRGVLAGGEQYF
TRBJ2-7,TRBV9,NA,NA,TGTGCCAGCAGCATGTACGGGACGGAGGACGAGCAGTACTTC,CASSMYGTEDEQYF
TRBJ1-1,TRBV19,NA,once,TGTGCCAGTAGTGCCCGAAGGAGGAACACTGAAGCTTTCTTT,CASSARRRNTEAFF
TRBJ1-2,TRBV20-1,NA,NA,TGCAGTGCAACGGACGGGCTCGGGTATGGCTACACCTTC,CSATDGLGYGYTF
TRBJ2-1,TRBV12-3/TRBV12-4,NA,few,TGTGCCAGCACCCCATCGGAGACACCCGAGCAGTTCTTC,CASTPSETPEQFF
TRBJ2-7,TRBV6-1,NA,few,TGTGCCAGCAGTGTATCGCGACCCCTGGGGGGCTCCTACGAGCAGTACTTC,CASSVSRPLGGSYEQYF
TRBJ2-1,TRBV10-3,NA,few,TGTGCCATCAGTGAGTCCCGGGGAGTGCAGTTCTTC,CAISESRGVQFF
TRBJ1-1,TRBV12-5,NA,NA,TGTGCTAGTGGTTTGATACAGGGAGGCACTGAAGCTTTCTTT,CASGLIQGGTEAFF
TRBJ2-2,TRBV20-1,TRBD2,NA,TGCAGTGCTCCGACGACTAGCGGGAGGGCCGGGGAGCTGTTTTTT,CSAPTTSGRAGELFF
TRBJ1-2,TRBV12-3/TRBV12-4,TRBD1,NA,TGTGCCAGCAGTAACGACAGGGGCTACAACTATGGCTACACCTTC,CASSNDRGYNYGYTF
TRBJ2-2,TRBV5-1,TRBD1,NA,TGCGCCAGCAGCTTGGTACACAGGGGACGAAGAAACACCGGGGAGCTGTTTTTT,CASSLVHRGRRNTGELFF
TRBJ1-1,TRBV5-1,TRBD1,NA,TGCGCCAGCAGCTTGGGCGACAGGGGACGTGCTTTCTTT,CASSLGDRGRAFF
TRBJ1-2,TRBV6-5,NA,NA,TGTGCCAGCAGTTCCTACAACTATGGCTACACCTTC,CASSSYNYGYTF
TRBJ2-1,TRBV20-1,TRBD2,NA,TGCAGTGCTAGAGATAGCGGGACTCCCTGGCGGCAGTTCTTC,CSARDSGTPWRQFF
TRBJ1-1,TRBV28,NA,NA,TGTGCCAGCAGTGACGGACGGGGGGACACTGAAGCTTTCTTT,CASSDGRGDTEAFF
TRBJ2-7,TRBV20-1,TRBD1,few,TGCAGTGTTGGAAACGGACAGGGGAACTCCGAGCAGTACTTC,CSVGNGQGNSEQYF
TRBJ2-7,TRBV5-1,NA,NA,TGCGCCAGCAGCTTGGTTGGCGCCCCGTCCTACGAGCAGTACTTC,CASSLVGAPSYEQYF
TRBJ2-2,TRBV5-1,TRBD1,NA,TGCGCCAGCAGCTTGGTGGGACAGACGAACACCGGGGAGCTGTTTTTT,CASSLVGQTNTGELFF
TRBJ2-5,TRBV12-3/TRBV12-4,NA,NA,TGTGCCAGCAGTTTAGCAAGACAGGGAGGGGAGACCCAGTACTTC,CASSLARQGGETQYF
TRBJ2-2,TRBV27,TRBD2,few,TGTGCCAGTAGACTAGCGGGAGGCGGGGAGCTGTTTTTT,CASRLAGGGELFF
TRBJ2-1,TRBV6-7,NA,few,TGTGCCAGCAGTTACTCCCCCGATTTTTACAATGAGCAGTTCTTC,CASSYSPDFYNEQFF
TRBJ2-6,TRBV20-1,NA,NA,TGCAGTGCTTCCGGTCGGAGCTCTGGGGCCAACGTCCTGACTTTC,CSASGRSSGANVLTF
TRBJ1-2,TRBV6-5,NA,NA,TGTGCCAGCAGTTACTCGAGTCGGGCGAACTATGGCTACACCTTC,CASSYSSRANYGYTF
TRBJ1-4,TRBV4-1,NA,NA,TGCGCCAGCAGCCCACGACAGTGGGGGGCGAGCGAAAAACTGTTTTTT,CASSPRQWGASEKLFF
TRBJ2-1,TRBV19,TRBD2,few,TGTGCCAGTAGTATTTCGATACTAGCGGACAATGAGCAGTTCTTC,CASSISILADNEQFF
TRBJ2-3,TRBV11-3,NA,few,TGTGCCAGCACCCACGGGGATACGCAGTATTTT,CASTHGDTQYF
TRBJ1-5,TRBV12-3/TRBV12-4,NA,many,TGTGCCAGCAGTTTTCAGGGGAATCAGCCCCAGCATTTT,CASSFQGNQPQHF
TRBJ1-6,TRBV11-3,NA,NA,TGTGCCAGCAGGTCTCCAGGGGCTGGTTCACCCCTCCACTTT,CASRSPGAGSPLHF
TRBJ2-5,TRBV6-2/TRBV6-3,NA,NA,TGTGCCAGCTCGAGACTAGATATGGCCGAGACCCAGTACTTC,CASSRLDMAETQYF
TRBJ1-2,TRBV6-2/TRBV6-3,TRBD1,NA,TGTGCCAGCAGCATCCGGGACAGAGGATTCCCCTATGGCTACACCTTC,CASSIRDRGFPYGYTF
TRBJ1-4,TRBV20-1,TRBD1,NA,TGCAGTGCCAAGCAGGGGGTCTACGATGAAAAACTGTTTTTT,CSAKQGVYDEKLFF
TRBJ2-1,TRBV7-9,NA,few,TGTGCCAGCAGCTTAGACTCTTTCGGGGAGCAGTTCTTC,CASSLDSFGEQFF
TRBJ1-2,TRBV5-6,TRBD1,many,TGTGCCAGCAGCCTGGACAGGGGGATTAGGTACACCTTC,CASSLDRGIRYTF
TRBJ2-1,TRBV20-1,TRBD2,NA,TGCAGTGCTCCCATCAGAACTAGCGGGAGATACAATGAGCAGTTCTTC,CSAPIRTSGRYNEQFF
TRBJ2-5,TRBV5-1,TRBD1,NA,TGCGCCAGCAGCTTAGGACAGGGGGTCGGAGGAGAGACCCAGTACTTC,CASSLGQGVGGETQYF